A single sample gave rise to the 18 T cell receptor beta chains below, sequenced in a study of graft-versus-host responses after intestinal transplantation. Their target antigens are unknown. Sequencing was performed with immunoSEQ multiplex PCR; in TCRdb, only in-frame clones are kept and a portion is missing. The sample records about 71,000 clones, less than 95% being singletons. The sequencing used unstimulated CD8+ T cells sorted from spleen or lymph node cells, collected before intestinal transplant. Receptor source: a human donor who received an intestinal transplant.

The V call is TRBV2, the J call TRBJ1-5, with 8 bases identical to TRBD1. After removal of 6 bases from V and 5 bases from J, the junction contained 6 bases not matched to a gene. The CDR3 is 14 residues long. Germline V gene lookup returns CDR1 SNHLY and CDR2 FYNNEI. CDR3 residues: CASRPPGGYQPQHF. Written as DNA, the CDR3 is TGTGCCAGCAGGCCGCCAGGGGGCTATCAGCCCCAGCATTTT.

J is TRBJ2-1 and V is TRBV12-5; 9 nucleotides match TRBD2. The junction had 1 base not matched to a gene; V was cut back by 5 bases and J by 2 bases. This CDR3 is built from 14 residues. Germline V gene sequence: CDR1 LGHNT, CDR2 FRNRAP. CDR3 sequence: CASGKRGAYNEQFF. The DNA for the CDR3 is TGTGCTAGTGGTAAGCGGGGGGCCTACAATGAGCAGTTCTTC.

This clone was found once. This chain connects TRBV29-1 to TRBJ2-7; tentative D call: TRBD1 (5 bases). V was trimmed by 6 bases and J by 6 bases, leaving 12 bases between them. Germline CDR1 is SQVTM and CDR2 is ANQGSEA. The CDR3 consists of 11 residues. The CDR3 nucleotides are TGCAGCGTGGAGACAGCAGTCGAGCAGTACTTC. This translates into CSVETAVEQYF.

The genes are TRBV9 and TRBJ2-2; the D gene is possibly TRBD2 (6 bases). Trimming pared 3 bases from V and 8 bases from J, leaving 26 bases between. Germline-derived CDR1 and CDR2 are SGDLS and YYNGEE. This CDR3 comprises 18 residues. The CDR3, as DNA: TGTGCCAGCAGCGATATGGGGGGAATGAGTGGGTCACCGGGGGAGCTGTTTTTT. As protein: CASSDMGGMSGSPGELFF.

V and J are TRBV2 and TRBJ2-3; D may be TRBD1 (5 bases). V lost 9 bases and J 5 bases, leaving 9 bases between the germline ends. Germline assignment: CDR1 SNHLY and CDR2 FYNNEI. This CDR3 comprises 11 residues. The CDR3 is CARGPGDTQYF. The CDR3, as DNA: TGTGCCAGGGGGCCGGGAGATACGCAGTATTTT.

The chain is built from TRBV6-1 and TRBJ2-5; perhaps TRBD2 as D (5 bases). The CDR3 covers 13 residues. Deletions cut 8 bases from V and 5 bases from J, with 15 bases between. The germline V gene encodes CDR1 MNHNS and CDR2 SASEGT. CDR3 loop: CASRTPTGETQYF. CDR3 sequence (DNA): TGTGCCAGCCGAACTCCGACGGGGGAGACCCAGTACTTC.

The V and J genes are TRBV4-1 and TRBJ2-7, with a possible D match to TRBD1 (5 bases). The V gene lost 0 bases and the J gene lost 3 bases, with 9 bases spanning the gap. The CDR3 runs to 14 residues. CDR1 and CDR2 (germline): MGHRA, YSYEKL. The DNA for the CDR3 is TGCGCCAGCAGCCAAGACAGGGTGAACTACGAGCAGTACTTC. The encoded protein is CASSQDRVNYEQYF.

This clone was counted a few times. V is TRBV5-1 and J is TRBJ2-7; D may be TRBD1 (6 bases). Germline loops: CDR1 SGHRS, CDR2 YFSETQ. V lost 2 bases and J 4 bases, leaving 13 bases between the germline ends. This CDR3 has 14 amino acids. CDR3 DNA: TGCGCCAGCAGCTTTACAGGGTTTGGGTACGAGCAGTACTTC. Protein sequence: CASSFTGFGYEQYF.

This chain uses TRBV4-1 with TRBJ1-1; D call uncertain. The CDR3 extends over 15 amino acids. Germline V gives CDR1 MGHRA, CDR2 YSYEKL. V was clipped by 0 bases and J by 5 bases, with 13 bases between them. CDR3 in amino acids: CASSQDREGWTEAFF. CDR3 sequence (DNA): TGCGCCAGCAGCCAAGATCGGGAAGGCTGGACTGAAGCTTTCTTT.

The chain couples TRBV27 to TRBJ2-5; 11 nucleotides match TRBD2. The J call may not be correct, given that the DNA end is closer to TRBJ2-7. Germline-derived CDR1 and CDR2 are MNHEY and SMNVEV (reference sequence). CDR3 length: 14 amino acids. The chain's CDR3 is CASSLAGGHYEQYF. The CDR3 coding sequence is TGTGCCAGCAGCCTAGCGGGGGGTCACTACGAGCAGTACTTC.

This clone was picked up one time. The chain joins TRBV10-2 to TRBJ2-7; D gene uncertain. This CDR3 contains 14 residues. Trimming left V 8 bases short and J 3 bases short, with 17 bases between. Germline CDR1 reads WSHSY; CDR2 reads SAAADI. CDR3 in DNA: TGCGCCAGCTCAGACCGGGTCAAGGACTACGAGCAGTACTTC. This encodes CASSDRVKDYEQYF.

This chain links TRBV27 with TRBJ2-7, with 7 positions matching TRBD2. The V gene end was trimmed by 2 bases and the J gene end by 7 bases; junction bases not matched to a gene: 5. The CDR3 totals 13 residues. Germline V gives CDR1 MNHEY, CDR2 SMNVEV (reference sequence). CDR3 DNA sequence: TGTGCCAGCAGTTTAGGGGAGGGTAAGGAGCAGTACTTC. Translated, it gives CASSLGEGKEQYF.

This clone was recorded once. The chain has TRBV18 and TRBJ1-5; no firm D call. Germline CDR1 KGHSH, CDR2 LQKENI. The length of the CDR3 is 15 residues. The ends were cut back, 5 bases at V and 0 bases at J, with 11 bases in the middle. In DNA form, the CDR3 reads TGTGCCAGCTCAGAGGGAGGGTATAGCAATCAGCCCCAGCATTTT. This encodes CASSEGGYSNQPQHF.

Here the CDR3 reads CASSPLSYEQYF. In DNA, the CDR3 is TGTGCCAGCAGCCCGTTGAGCTACGAGCAGTACTTC. V gene TRBV11-2 combines with J gene TRBJ2-7; no clear D. The CDR3 sequence is 12 residues long. Germline CDR1 reads SGHAT; CDR2 reads FQNNGV. V was trimmed by 5 bases and J by 3 bases, leaving 8 bases between them.

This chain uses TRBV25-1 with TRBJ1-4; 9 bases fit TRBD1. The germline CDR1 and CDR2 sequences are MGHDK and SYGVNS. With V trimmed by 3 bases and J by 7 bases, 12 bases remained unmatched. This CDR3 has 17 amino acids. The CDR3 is CASSEDRGDLESEKLFF. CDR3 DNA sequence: TGTGCCAGCAGTGAGGACAGGGGAGATTTAGAGAGTGAAAAACTGTTTTTT.

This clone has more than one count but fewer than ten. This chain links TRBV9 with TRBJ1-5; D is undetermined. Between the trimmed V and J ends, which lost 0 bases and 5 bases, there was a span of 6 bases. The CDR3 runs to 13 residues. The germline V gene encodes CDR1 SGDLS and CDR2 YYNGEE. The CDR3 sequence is CASSVAFDQPQHF. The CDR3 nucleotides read TGTGCCAGCAGCGTAGCTTTTGATCAGCCCCAGCATTTT.

CDR3 sequence: CATSRDIREGPPFEQYF. The CDR3 DNA reads as TGTGCCACCAGCAGAGATATTCGGGAGGGGCCCCCCTTTGAGCAGTACTTC. V usage is TRBV15 and J usage is TRBJ2-7, with TRBD2 matching 8 bases. With V trimmed by 0 bases and J by 7 bases, 14 bases remained unmatched. The CDR3 has 17 amino acids. The germline V gene has CDR1 LNHNV and CDR2 YYDKDF (reference sequence).

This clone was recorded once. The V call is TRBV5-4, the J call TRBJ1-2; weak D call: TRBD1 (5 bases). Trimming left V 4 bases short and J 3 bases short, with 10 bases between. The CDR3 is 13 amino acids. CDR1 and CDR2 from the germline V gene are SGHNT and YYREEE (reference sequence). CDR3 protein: CASSPRVDYGYTF. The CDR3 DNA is TGTGCCAGCAGCCCCAGGGTTGACTATGGCTACACCTTC.